This entry lists 22 T cell receptor beta chains sequenced from one sample in a study of T cells in Graves' hyperthyroidism and ophthalmopathy. Authors of the study amplified TCR beta CDR3 regions from RNA transcripts. HTBI primers were the set used in a first-round RT-PCR of the TCR CDR3. TCRdb used MiXCR to reprocess the multiplex PCR reads, holding one entry per CDR3 protein. The sample shows some 370,000 distinct CDR3 sequences, roughly a sixth of them seen only once. The sample comprised blood. Receptors were obtained from a woman aged 25 to 39 with Graves' hyperthyroidism that later progressed to Graves' ophthalmopathy.

This clonotype was counted many times. The chain carries TRBV2 and TRBJ2-7; no firm D call. This CDR3 is 14 amino acids long. Deletions cut 7 bases from V and 1 base from J, with 14 bases between. Germline V gives CDR1 SNHLY, CDR2 FYNNEI. The CDR3 DNA follows: TGTGCCAGCAAGTATGACCTAAGGTCCTACGAGCAGTACTTC. Amino acids: CASKYDLRSYEQYF.

Many counts were recorded for this clonotype. The CDR3 sequence is CASSLGTSGLDTQYF. The CDR3 nucleotides are TGTGCCAGCAGCCTTGGGACGTCCGGTTTAGATACGCAGTATTTT. The chain is built from TRBV11-3 and TRBJ2-3, with D perhaps matching TRBD1 or TRBD2 (5 bases each). This CDR3 comprises 15 residues. The V end was cut by 5 bases, the J end by 5 bases, with 17 bases between. Germline CDR1 and CDR2: SGHNT and YENEEA.

This clonotype was seen a handful of times. The chain carries TRBV15 and TRBJ1-4; no clear D gene. This CDR3 is built from 15 residues. CDR1 LNHNV and CDR2 YYDKDF come from the germline V gene (reference sequence). V was pared by 3 bases and J by 3 bases, with 11 bases between. The CDR3 loop reads CATSSIQQPNEKLFF. DNA for the CDR3: TGTGCCACCAGCAGTATACAGCAGCCTAATGAAAAACTGTTTTTT.

This clonotype was seen only a few times. J is TRBJ1-3 and V is TRBV19, with unresolved D. There are 14 residues in the CDR3. Germline values: CDR1 LNHDA, CDR2 SQIVND (reference sequence). V was shortened by 7 bases and J by 4 bases, with 14 bases between the two germline ends. The CDR3 nucleotides read TGTGCCAGTACTACGACCCTTTGGGGAAACACCATATATTTT. As protein: CASTTTLWGNTIYF.

This clonotype was counted at least ten times. J is TRBJ1-1 and V is TRBV6-2 or TRBV6-3; no clear D gene. This CDR3 is 11 amino acids long. Trimming cost V 1 base and J 11 bases, with 8 bases left between them. The germline V gene has CDR1 MNHEY and CDR2 SVGEGT. CDR3 DNA sequence: TGTGCCAGCAGTTACTTCACCGACGCTTTCTTT. Translation gives CASSYFTDAFF.

J is TRBJ2-1 and V is TRBV19; 7 nucleotides agree with TRBD2. V shed 2 bases, J shed 12 bases, and the junction held 22 bases outside the gene matches. This CDR3 comprises 18 residues. Germline V gives CDR1 LNHDA, CDR2 SQIVND (reference sequence). The CDR3 reads CASSIRLSGTKIDGVQFF. CDR3 DNA sequence: TGTGCCAGTAGTATACGACTTTCGGGGACTAAGATTGATGGGGTGCAGTTCTTC.

This clonotype was seen at least ten times. The chain uses TRBV20-1 and TRBJ1-1; TRBD1 might be the D (6 bases). Germline V CDR1 and CDR2: DFQATT, SNEGSKA (reference sequence). The CDR3 has 13 residues. Trimming cost V 7 bases and J 0 bases, with 12 bases left between them. The CDR3 region is CSVSGGLNTEAFF. Here the CDR3 DNA reads TGCAGTGTTTCCGGGGGGCTGAACACTGAAGCTTTCTTT.

The rearrangement joins TRBV10-2 to TRBJ2-2; 7 positions agree with TRBD1. CDR1 is WSHSY and CDR2 is SAAADI in the germline V gene. The J segment lost 5 bases and the V segment lost 9 bases, leaving 3 bases of the junction unmatched. The CDR3 spans 12 residues. CDR3 DNA: TGCGCCAGTCGACAGGGAACCGGGGAGCTGTTTTTT. Encoded protein: CASRQGTGELFF.

This clonotype has a count of ten or more. J is TRBJ1-2 and V is TRBV18; possible D gene TRBD1, 5 bases. Trimming pared 2 bases from V and 3 bases from J, leaving 10 bases between. The germline V gene has CDR1 KGHSH and CDR2 LQKENI. The CDR3 covers 14 residues. The CDR3 spells CASSPSGGDYGYTF. CDR3 nucleotide sequence: TGTGCCAGCTCACCAAGCGGAGGGGACTATGGCTACACCTTC.

This clonotype was detected a few times. A read error may account for a junction end that differs from germline. The chain is built from TRBV15 and TRBJ2-3, with TRBD1 matching over 7 bases. The length of the CDR3 is 14 residues. Germline V gene sequence: CDR1 LNHNV, CDR2 YYDKDF (reference sequence). The CDR3 protein is CATSGRQGTDTQYF. The CDR3 DNA reads TGTGCCACCAGCGGTAGACAGGGCACCGATACGCAGTATTTT.

This clonotype was seen a few times. The chain is built from TRBV4-1 and TRBJ1-2; D remains ambiguous. The length of the CDR3 is 15 residues. With 1 base removed from V and 5 bases from J, the gap between germline ends came to 14 bases. Germline CDR1 is MGHRA and CDR2 is YSYEKL. This CDR3 reads CASSQVSTDPYGYTF. CDR3 nucleotide sequence: TGCGCCAGCAGCCAAGTGTCGACGGACCCTTATGGCTACACCTTC.

This chain's CDR3 is CSVDGLGLYTGELFF. The CDR3 DNA reads as TGCAGCGTTGATGGCTTAGGACTGTACACCGGGGAGCTGTTTTTT. The chain carries TRBV29-1 and TRBJ2-2, with TRBD2 as a possible D gene (5 bases). The length of the CDR3 is 15 residues. V was trimmed by 3 bases and J by 3 bases, leaving 14 bases between them. CDR1 SQVTM and CDR2 ANQGSEA come from the germline V gene.

The chain employs TRBV20-1 and TRBJ1-1; no definite D call. Germline values: CDR1 DFQATT, CDR2 SNEGSKA (reference sequence). Trimming left V 3 bases short and J 6 bases short, with 11 bases between. This CDR3 is 12 amino acids long. The CDR3 protein is CSASIPRPEAFF. In DNA, the CDR3 is TGCAGTGCTAGTATCCCCCGTCCTGAAGCTTTCTTT.

The rearrangement joins TRBV6-1 to TRBJ1-3; D possibly corresponds to TRBD1 (6 bases). V was shortened by 6 bases and J by 4 bases, with 22 bases between the two germline ends. Germline V CDR1 and CDR2: MNHNS, SASEGT. The CDR3 is made up of 17 amino acids. The CDR3 is CASSPGAQGLIGNTIYF. CDR3 bases: TGTGCCAGCAGCCCAGGAGCGCAGGGGCTGATCGGAAACACCATATATTTT.

Many counts were recorded for this clonotype. The rearrangement links TRBV11-2 to TRBJ2-7; no definite D call. V was pared by 5 bases and J by 6 bases, with 17 bases between. There are 14 residues in the CDR3. Per germline, CDR1 SGHAT and CDR2 FQNNGV. CDR3 coding DNA: TGTGCCAGCAGCAACCAATCGGTTCCTCGCGAGCAGTACTTC. It codes for CASSNQSVPREQYF.

The rearrangement links TRBV28 to TRBJ2-7, with D perhaps given as TRBD1 or TRBD2 (5 bases each). Trimming shortened V by 0 bases and J by 0 bases, and 12 bases separated the two germline ends. Germline CDR1 MDHEN, CDR2 SYDVKM. The CDR3 totals 16 residues. The CDR3 DNA sequence: TGTGCCAGCAGTTTATGGGTGGGGGTGAGCTCCTACGAGCAGTACTTC. It specifies CASSLWVGVSSYEQYF.

The chain is built from TRBV28 and TRBJ2-3; 13 bases match TRBD2. Germline CDR1 and CDR2: MDHEN and SYDVKM. This CDR3 is built from 16 residues. V shed 6 bases, J shed 3 bases, and the junction held 6 bases outside the gene matches. The CDR3 DNA reads TGTGCCAGCAGCGGACTAGCGGGAGTTCGTACAGATACGCAGTATTTT. Translating it yields CASSGLAGVRTDTQYF.

The rearrangement joins TRBV5-8 to TRBJ2-3; TRBD2 might be the D (5 bases). The germline CDR1 and CDR2 sequences are SGHTS and YDEGEE. Trimming left V 4 bases short and J 0 bases short, with 12 bases between. The CDR3 extends over 15 amino acids. The CDR3 here is CASSQERSSTDTQYF. CDR3 sequence (DNA): TGTGCCAGCAGCCAAGAGCGGTCTAGCACAGATACGCAGTATTTT.

The CDR3 is CASSPRAGVLGTEAFF. CDR3 nucleotides: TGTGCCAGCAGCCCCCGGGCAGGGGTTTTGGGTACTGAAGCTTTCTTT. The chain has TRBV7-9 and TRBJ1-1; weak D call: TRBD1 (6 bases). This CDR3 contains 16 residues. Trimming took off 5 bases at V and 5 bases at J, with 21 bases between the two ends. Germline CDR1 is SEHNR and CDR2 is FQNEAQ (reference sequence).

This clonotype was recorded at least ten times. The rearrangement links TRBV28 to TRBJ1-1, with TRBD1 as a possible D gene (5 bases). This CDR3 has 16 amino acids. Trimming stripped 5 bases from V and 4 bases from J, with 20 bases between. Per germline, CDR1 MDHEN and CDR2 SYDVKM. In DNA form, the CDR3 reads TGTGCCAGCAGTCCCGGGACTTATCCCCCAGTCACTGAAGCTTTCTTT. It is translated as CASSPGTYPPVTEAFF.

This rearrangement joins TRBV19 to TRBJ1-3, with D unclear. CDR3 length equals 14 residues. Between the trimmed V and J ends, which lost 5 bases and 0 bases, there was a span of 8 bases. Germline CDR1 reads LNHDA; CDR2 reads SQIVND (reference sequence). CDR3 nucleotides: TGTGCCAGTAGTCCCCGGCCCTCTGGAAACACCATATATTTT. Translating it yields CASSPRPSGNTIYF. The whole variable domain, filled in from reference TRBV19 and TRBJ1-3, reads DGGITQSPKYLFRKEGQNVTLSCEQNLNHDAMYWYRQDPGQGLRLIYYSQIVNDFQKGDIAEGYSVSREKKESFPLTVTSAQKNPTAFYLCASSPRPSGNTIYFGEGSWLTVV.

This clonotype was picked up many times. V is TRBV6-1 and J is TRBJ2-7; D remains unclear. Germline V lookup: CDR1 MNHNS, CDR2 SASEGT. The CDR3 totals 14 residues. Trimming took 7 bases from V and 5 from J, leaving 18 bases between them. As DNA, the CDR3 is TGTGCCAGCATTCCCGACCCCTCGGGCCACGAGCAGTACTTC. It yields the protein CASIPDPSGHEQYF.